This T cell receptor beta chain was observed in a study of blood T cell repertoires in COVID-19. Across the whole study: Researchers got acute and convalescent COVID-19 samples from the United States, Italy and Spain. From T cells, B-cell-depleted T cells, or PBMCs came the material, which was cDNA or gDNA.

In the authors' methods: It was from reference gene primer amplification that nucleated cell counts were estimated. This table comes from immunoSEQ multiplex PCR, and its TCRdb copy is limited to in-frame clones, with some not included. V, J and clone size are those of that table, while D and trimming were read from the DNA. Of 270,000 or so clones in the sample, around 89% were seen once. Germline V gene sequence: CDR1 SGHTS, CDR2 YDEGEE. V lost 0 bases and J 7 bases, leaving 8 bases between the germline ends. The CDR3 has 14 residues. This chain joins TRBV5-8 and TRBJ1-6, with D possibly TRBD1 on 5 matching bases. The sequenced sample consisted of peripheral blood. This clonotype originated in a man in his forties with acute or convalescent COVID-19. The chain's CDR3 is CASSLGQLNSPLHF. CDR3 in DNA: TGTGCCAGCAGCTTGGGACAGTTAAATTCACCCCTCCACTTT.